This is a list of T cell receptor beta chains from one sample in a study of T-cell memory formation after mild COVID-19. MiXCR, applied by TCRdb to the 5' RACE reads, yields one record per CDR3 protein. The table records about 400,000 distinct CDR3 sequences, about a quarter of them present only once. The sequencing input was PBMCs or a T cell subset sorted from them (not recorded which). The receptors stem from an adult woman who had mild COVID-19 (a few samples of this study predate the infection). Cell type and time point are not known. Each CDR3 is given with its conserved first and last residue. A D gene is named only where the DNA matches it firmly. The listing skips clone size in some rows; elsewhere it reads once, few, many or a size class.

j_call	d_call	clone_size	v_call	cdr3_aa	cdr3_nt
TRBJ2-5	.	few	TRBV4-1	CASSQDAPLRGRGETQYF	TGCGCCAGCAGCCAAGATGCTCCCTTACGGGGGCGCGGGGAGACCCAGTACTTC
TRBJ2-7	TRBD1	.	TRBV7-9	CASSLASAGGHEQYF	TGTGCCAGCAGCTTAGCCAGTGCAGGGGGACACGAGCAGTACTTC
TRBJ2-3	TRBD1	few	TRBV24-1	CATSEPTGPDTQYF	TGTGCCACCAGTGAACCGACAGGGCCAGATACGCAGTATTTT
TRBJ1-4	.	.	TRBV12-3/TRBV12-4	CASSTRPYPNEKLFF	TGTGCCAGCAGTACCCGACCCTACCCCAATGAAAAACTGTTTTTT
TRBJ2-1	TRBD2	.	TRBV7-2	CASSSSGRYHEQFF	TGTGCCAGCAGCTCTAGCGGGAGGTATCATGAGCAGTTCTTC
TRBJ1-3	.	.	TRBV20-1	CSADDGNSGNTIYF	TGCAGTGCAGACGACGGCAACTCTGGAAACACCATATATTTT
TRBJ1-1	TRBD1	many	TRBV7-9	CASSLGQGADTEAFF	TGTGCCAGCAGCTTGGGACAGGGGGCGGACACTGAAGCTTTCTTT
TRBJ2-7	TRBD1	few	TRBV7-9	CASSIGQGAIYEQYF	TGTGCCAGCAGCATAGGACAGGGGGCAATCTACGAGCAGTACTTC
TRBJ1-1	.	.	TRBV7-9	CASSLGESEAFF	TGTGCCAGCAGCCTTGGGGAGTCTGAAGCTTTCTTT
TRBJ2-7	TRBD1	.	TRBV6-5	CASSRDRLMNEQYF	TGTGCCAGCAGCCGGGACAGGCTAATGAACGAGCAGTACTTC
TRBJ2-7	.	few	TRBV20-1	CSASGDHTYEQYF	TGCAGTGCTAGCGGGGATCACACCTACGAGCAGTACTTC
TRBJ2-5	.	few	TRBV12-3/TRBV12-4	CASSSSTVRETQYF	TGTGCCAGCAGTTCCTCGACAGTGCGGGAGACCCAGTACTTC
TRBJ2-7	TRBD2	.	TRBV3-1	CASSQDTQRGVEQYF	TGTGCCAGCAGCCAAGACACCCAGCGGGGGGTCGAGCAGTACTTC
TRBJ1-2	.	.	TRBV11-2	CASSLGDGPVHGYTF	TGTGCCAGCAGCTTAGGGGACGGTCCGGTCCATGGCTACACCTTC
TRBJ2-5	.	.	TRBV7-2	CASSLAALVETQYF	TGTGCCAGCAGCTTAGCGGCGCTAGTAGAGACCCAGTACTTC
TRBJ2-1	.	few	TRBV20-1	CSAQAPNHNEQFF	TGCAGTGCCCAAGCACCGAACCACAATGAGCAGTTCTTC
TRBJ1-2	TRBD1	few	TRBV5-8	CASSLDRQGYYGYTF	TGTGCCAGCAGCTTGGATCGACAGGGATACTATGGCTACACCTTC
TRBJ2-2	.	.	TRBV30	CAWSVLSGQELFF	TGTGCCTGGAGTGTACTGTCAGGGCAAGAGCTGTTTTTT
TRBJ1-2	.	.	TRBV15	CATSNGNREPGNYGYTF	TGTGCCACCAGCAATGGTAACAGGGAGCCGGGAAACTATGGCTACACCTTC
TRBJ2-1	TRBD2	.	TRBV12-3/TRBV12-4	CASSHTSGRAYNEQFF	TGTGCCAGCAGCCATACTAGCGGGAGGGCCTACAATGAGCAGTTCTTC
TRBJ2-3	.	few	TRBV12-3/TRBV12-4	CASSDLTDTQYF	TGTGCCAGCAGTGACCTAACAGATACGCAGTATTTT
TRBJ2-7	.	.	TRBV5-4	CASSLSGQIKQYF	TGTGCCAGCAGCTTGTCGGGCCAGATTAAGCAGTACTTC
TRBJ2-1	TRBD2	.	TRBV20-1	CSARDPVLAGGPYNEQFF	TGCAGTGCTAGAGATCCCGTACTAGCGGGGGGCCCCTACAATGAGCAGTTCTTC
TRBJ1-5	.	few	TRBV20-1	CSARAREGQPQHF	TGCAGTGCTAGAGCAAGGGAGGGTCAGCCCCAGCATTTT
TRBJ2-7	.	.	TRBV19	CARIQGVHEQYF	TGTGCCAGAATACAGGGTGTCCACGAGCAGTACTTC
TRBJ1-5	TRBD1	.	TRBV20-1	CSAAGTGPYSNQPQHF	TGCAGTGCCGCCGGGACAGGTCCTTATAGCAATCAGCCCCAGCATTTT
TRBJ2-1	.	few	TRBV9	CASSVGYGSSYNEQFF	TGTGCCAGCAGCGTAGGGTACGGCAGCTCCTACAATGAGCAGTTCTTC
TRBJ1-1	TRBD1	many	TRBV29-1	CSARTTPGQGQRRFTEAFF	TGCAGCGCCCGTACTACCCCCGGACAGGGTCAAAGGAGGTTCACTGAAGCTTTCTTT
TRBJ2-1	.	.	TRBV7-3	CASSDGGYNEQFF	TGTGCCAGCAGCGACGGAGGTTACAATGAGCAGTTCTTC
TRBJ2-3	.	.	TRBV7-2	CASSPPNRPGDTQYF	TGTGCCAGCAGCCCCCCTAACCGGCCCGGGGATACGCAGTATTTT
TRBJ2-3	.	few	TRBV6-5	CASSYLTGDTQYF	TGTGCCAGCAGTTATCTCACGGGGGATACGCAGTATTTT
TRBJ1-1	.	few	TRBV2	CASGRYGGPEAFF	TGTGCCAGCGGGAGATATGGGGGGCCTGAAGCTTTCTTT
TRBJ2-5	.	few	TRBV7-9	CASSPWGNQETQYF	TGTGCCAGCAGCCCATGGGGGAACCAAGAGACCCAGTACTTC
TRBJ2-1	TRBD2	few	TRBV7-9	CASTRLAGDYNEQFF	TGTGCCAGCACCCGACTAGCGGGGGATTACAATGAGCAGTTCTTC
TRBJ1-5	.	.	TRBV9	CASSAGWGSNQPQHF	TGTGCCAGCAGCGCCGGCTGGGGTTCCAATCAGCCCCAGCATTTT
TRBJ2-2	TRBD2	many	TRBV30	CAWMMGRGRTGELFF	TGTGCCTGGATGATGGGGAGGGGACGAACCGGGGAGCTGTTTTTT
TRBJ1-2	TRBD1	few	TRBV5-4	CASSSKTGAYGYTF	TGTGCCAGCAGCTCGAAGACAGGGGCCTATGGCTACACCTTC
TRBJ2-5	.	once	TRBV24-1	CATSDPAVNLQETQYF	TGTGCCACCAGTGATCCAGCGGTCAACCTTCAAGAGACCCAGTACTTC
TRBJ2-1	TRBD2	few	TRBV7-9	CASSSSGSRGEQFF	TGTGCCAGCAGCTCTAGCGGGAGTAGGGGTGAGCAGTTCTTC
TRBJ2-3	TRBD1	few	TRBV4-1	CASSQPGQTSTDTQYF	TGCGCCAGCAGCCAACCGGGACAGACTAGCACAGATACGCAGTATTTT
TRBJ2-7	TRBD2	.	TRBV29-1	CSVGGLAGVSYEQYF	TGCAGCGTTGGTGGACTAGCGGGGGTCTCCTACGAGCAGTACTTC
TRBJ2-5	.	many	TRBV7-2	CASSKYQETQYF	TGTGCCAGCAGCAAGTACCAAGAGACCCAGTACTTC
TRBJ1-1	TRBD1	.	TRBV19	CASSMAQGVNTEAFF	TGTGCCAGTAGTATGGCACAGGGGGTAAACACTGAAGCTTTCTTT
TRBJ1-6	.	.	TRBV4-1	CASSQEGGGGSYNSPLHF	TGCGCCAGCAGCCAAGAAGGAGGCGGAGGCTCCTATAATTCACCCCTCCACTTT
TRBJ2-7	.	.	TRBV12-3/TRBV12-4	CASSLDVGQRYEQYF	TGTGCCAGCAGTTTAGACGTTGGTCAAAGGTACGAGCAGTACTTC
TRBJ2-1	.	.	TRBV12-3/TRBV12-4	CASSSLLNNEQFF	TGTGCCAGCAGTTCGCTCCTGAACAATGAGCAGTTCTTC